A selection of T cell receptor beta chains follows, all from one sample in a study of cytomegalovirus exposure and HLA in healthy donors. Assay used: immunoSEQ multiplex PCR; TCRdb lists only in-frame clones, some missing. The data contain some 130,000 clones, over 70% of them singletons. The sample was PBMCs. These receptors were obtained from a man younger than 35 in good health and CMV-seronegative. The CDR3 runs from the conserved cysteine through the conserved F or W. D genes are given only for firm matches. Rows give clone size only sometimes, using once, few, many, or a class for an expanded clone.

>few|.|TRBV6-5|TRBJ1-6
CASSIRPGDSPLHF
TGTGCCAGCAGTATTAGACCAGGGGATTCACCCCTCCACTTT
>.|TRBD1|TRBV7-9|TRBJ1-4
CSSSSTGTEFREKLFF
TGTTCCAGCAGCAGCACCGGGACAGAGTTTAGGGAAAAACTGTTTTTT
>.|.|TRBV4-3|TRBJ1-1
CASSQGARTEAFF
TGCGCCAGCAGCCAGGGGGCGCGAACTGAAGCTTTCTTT
>.|TRBD1|TRBV27|TRBJ2-3
CASSRQTGGADTQYF
TGTGCCAGCAGTCGGCAGACAGGGGGCGCAGATACGCAGTATTTT
>.|TRBD1|TRBV2|TRBJ1-2
CASRIGQGAIGYTF
TGTGCCAGCAGGATAGGACAGGGGGCCATTGGCTACACCTTC
>.|.|TRBV30|TRBJ1-1
CAWSAPGGWDTEAFF
TGTGCCTGGAGTGCGCCGGGAGGGTGGGACACTGAAGCTTTCTTT
>few|TRBD1|TRBV5-6|TRBJ1-6
CASSRPGQLNSPLHF
TGTGCCAGCTCACGTCCGGGACAGCTTAATTCACCCCTCCACTTT
>.|TRBD1|TRBV4-3|TRBJ2-1
CASSQDVGQGADNEQFF
TGCGCCAGCAGCCAAGATGTCGGGCAGGGGGCCGACAATGAGCAGTTCTTC
>.|TRBD2|TRBV4-2|TRBJ2-7
CASSQEVGGTAYEQYF
TGTGCCAGCAGCCAAGAGGTGGGAGGGACGGCCTACGAGCAGTACTTC
>.|.|TRBV20-1|TRBJ2-5
CSATSYGTQYF
TGCAGTGCTACGAGTTACGGTACCCAGTACTTC
>.|TRBD1|TRBV7-9|TRBJ1-3
CASSLGQGFGSGNTIYF
TGTGCCAGCAGCTTAGGACAGGGGTTCGGCTCTGGAAACACCATATATTTT
>.|TRBD1|TRBV19|TRBJ1-1
CASEDRANTEAFF
TGTGCCAGTGAGGACAGGGCGAACACTGAAGCTTTCTTT
>.|.|TRBV7-9|TRBJ2-5
CATPAYETHSVETQYF
TGTGCCACCCCAGCTTACGAGACACACTCTGTGGAGACCCAGTACTTC
>.|TRBD1|TRBV27|TRBJ1-5
CASSLGTVSNQPQHF
TGTGCCAGCAGTTTAGGGACAGTCAGCAATCAGCCCCAGCATTTT
>.|.|TRBV7-9|TRBJ1-1
CASSYQTVMNTEAFF
TGTGCCAGCAGCTACCAGACAGTTATGAACACTGAAGCTTTCTTT
>.|.|TRBV6-5|TRBJ1-6
CASSYSGSPLHF
TGTGCCAGCAGTTACAGCGGTTCACCCCTCCACTTT
>.|.|TRBV2|TRBJ2-5
CASSELGLRQETQYF
TGTGCCAGCAGTGAATTAGGACTCCGCCAAGAGACCCAGTACTTC
>.|TRBD1|TRBV4-2|TRBJ1-2
CASSQVGQVNYGYTF
TGTGCCAGCAGCCAAGTGGGACAGGTTAACTATGGCTACACCTTC
>.|TRBD1|TRBV5-4|TRBJ1-1
CASSKQTGVNTEAFF
TGTGCCAGCAGCAAACAGACAGGGGTGAACACTGAAGCTTTCTTT
>.|.|TRBV5-1|TRBJ2-5
CASSLEGGQTQYF
TGCGCCAGCAGCTTGGAGGGAGGACAGACCCAGTACTTC
>.|.|TRBV11-2|TRBJ1-5
CASSLGHREPQHF
TGTGCCAGCAGCTTAGGCCACAGGGAGCCCCAGCATTTT
>.|TRBD1|TRBV27|TRBJ2-7
CASSLQQGDEQYF
TGTGCCAGCAGTTTACAACAGGGGGACGAGCAGTACTTC
>once|.|TRBV18|TRBJ1-3
CASSPDSSSGNTIYF
TGTGCCAGCTCACCGGACAGCAGCTCTGGAAACACCATATATTTT
>.|.|TRBV9|TRBJ1-2
CASTRGGSYYGYTF
TGTGCCAGCACCCGGGGAGGCAGTTACTATGGCTACACCTTC
>.|TRBD2|TRBV5-4|TRBJ2-5
CASSPGLRGGDQETQYF
TGTGCCAGCAGCCCCGGGCTCCGGGGAGGGGACCAAGAGACCCAGTACTTC
>.|.|TRBV6-1|TRBJ1-4
CASSEASLNEKLFF
TGTGCCAGCAGTGAAGCTAGTCTTAATGAAAAACTGTTTTTT
>.|TRBD2|TRBV2|TRBJ2-5
CASKDSGGRETQYF
TGTGCCAGCAAGGATAGCGGGGGCAGGGAGACCCAGTACTTC
>.|.|TRBV7-2|TRBJ2-5
CASSSEETQYF
TGTGCCAGCAGCTCAGAAGAGACCCAGTACTTC
>few|.|TRBV29-1|TRBJ1-1
CSVGSDSQAFF
TGCAGCGTTGGGTCGGACAGTCAAGCTTTCTTT
>.|.|TRBV11-2|TRBJ2-5
CASSHWSQETQYF
TGTGCCAGCAGCCACTGGAGCCAAGAGACCCAGTACTTC